A single sample is the source of the 14 T cell receptor beta chains below, sequenced in a study of blood T cell repertoires in COVID-19. The assay was immunoSEQ multiplex PCR, and TCRdb's table has in-frame clones only and misses some. The sample has 180,000 or so clones, around 86% seen once; the top ten hold 7.5% to 10%. The sample taken for sequencing was PBMCs or T cells enriched from blood (not recorded which). These receptors were taken from a woman aged 25 to 45 who had recovered from COVID-19.

This clone was seen just once. The chain combines TRBV6-5 with TRBJ2-7, with D tentatively TRBD2 (5 bases). Per germline, CDR1 MNHEY and CDR2 SVGAGI. The CDR3 totals 13 residues. V lost 10 bases and J 3 bases, leaving 16 bases between the germline ends. The CDR3 DNA reads TGTGCCACCACCGGGATTCGGGTCTACGAGCAGTACTTC. Its protein is CATTGIRVYEQYF.

This chain links TRBV11-2 with TRBJ2-3; a weak D match, TRBD2 (5 bases). The germline CDR1 and CDR2 sequences are SGHAT and FQNNGV. This CDR3 comprises 15 residues. V shed 6 bases and J shed 5 bases, with 18 bases lying between them. In DNA, the CDR3 is TGTGCCAGCAGGCTATGGGCGGGCACGGGAGATACGCAGTATTTT. Protein: CASRLWAGTGDTQYF.

This chain connects TRBV30 to TRBJ2-7, with 11 bases that match TRBD2. With 5 bases clipped from V and 3 bases from J, the junction kept 0 bases outside the gene matches. The CDR3 runs to 12 residues. Germline lookup yields CDR1 GTSNPN and CDR2 SVGIG (reference sequence). The CDR3 here is CAWGLAGYEQYF. In DNA, the CDR3 is TGTGCCTGGGGACTAGCGGGCTACGAGCAGTACTTC.

V gene TRBV2 combines with J gene TRBJ1-1; D gene ambiguous. The CDR3 is 12 residues long. V dropped 10 bases and J dropped 2 bases, with 11 bases sitting between them. CDR1 and CDR2 from the germline V gene are SNHLY and FYNNEI. Here the CDR3 reads CATGFTNTEAFF. The CDR3 DNA is TGTGCCACCGGGTTCACAAACACTGAAGCTTTCTTT.

V is TRBV6-2 or TRBV6-3 and J is TRBJ2-1, with 12 bases that match TRBD2. Unmatched junction bases numbered 6, after V lost 2 bases and J lost 1 base. The CDR3 is 18 residues long. In germline, CDR1 is MNHEY, CDR2 SVGEGT. CDR3 in amino acids: CASSYTLAGGPSYNEQFF. In DNA, the CDR3 is TGTGCCAGCAGTTACACCCTAGCGGGAGGGCCGTCCTACAATGAGCAGTTCTTC.

CDR3 protein: CASSDHGRRGGNTIYF. The CDR3 region has the DNA TGCGCCAGCAGTGACCACGGACGTCGGGGAGGAAACACCATATATTTT. This chain joins TRBV10-2 and TRBJ1-3; no definite D call. V lost 3 bases and J lost 4, with 16 bases in between. CDR1 is WSHSY, CDR2 SAAADI, per germline. There are 16 residues in the CDR3.

This chain joins TRBV28 and TRBJ1-2; D is uncertain. Germline loops: CDR1 MDHEN, CDR2 SYDVKM. The germline V and J ends were trimmed by 6 bases and 4 bases, with 18 bases remaining between them. CDR3 length: 15 amino acids. The CDR3 nucleotides are TGTGCCAGCAGCCCAAAGGGCGGGCAGGTCTATGGCTACACCTTC. It encodes CASSPKGGQVYGYTF.

The gene calls are TRBV10-3 and TRBJ2-6; D unresolved. Germline CDR1 is ENHRY and CDR2 is SYGVKD. Trimming took 3 bases from V and 0 from J, leaving 9 bases between them. This CDR3 comprises 16 residues. CDR3 DNA: TGTGCCATCAGTGAAGCAGGTCACTCTGGGGCCAACGTCCTGACTTTC. It translates to CAISEAGHSGANVLTF.

The chain is built from TRBV9 and TRBJ2-7; D gene unclear. CDR3 length: 12 residues. The V gene's germline CDR1 is SGDLS and CDR2 YYNGEE. V lost 0 bases, J lost 3 bases, and 4 bases lay in between. CDR3 DNA sequence: TGTGCCAGCAGCGTAGACAACTACGAGCAGTACTTC. Its translation is CASSVDNYEQYF.

CDR3 in DNA: TGTGCCATCAGTGAAAACCGGGACAGCTGGGAATTAACCCATGGGGGTGGCTACACCTTC. Protein product: CAISENRDSWELTHGGGYTF. V gene TRBV10-3 combines with J gene TRBJ1-2, with 7 nucleotides matching TRBD1. The CDR3 spans 20 residues. V lost 3 bases, J lost 7 bases, and 26 bases stayed unmatched. Per the germline V gene, CDR1 is ENHRY and CDR2 is SYGVKD.

This clone was picked up one time. The chain uses TRBV24-1 and TRBJ2-5, with D perhaps matching TRBD1 (5 bases). The germline gives CDR1 KGHDR, CDR2 SFDVKD. CDR3 length: 13 residues. The V end was cut by 2 bases, the J end by 4 bases, with 7 bases between. The CDR3 sequence: CATSDWQGETQYF. CDR3 DNA sequence: TGTGCCACCAGTGATTGGCAGGGAGAGACCCAGTACTTC.

The V and J genes are TRBV10-3 and TRBJ2-5; D might be TRBD2 (5 bases). Germline CDR1 ENHRY, CDR2 SYGVKD. This CDR3 is 12 amino acids long. Trimming removed 4 bases at V and 4 bases at J, with 7 bases between. CDR3 residues: CAISAAGETQYF. CDR3 coding DNA: TGTGCCATCAGTGCGGCGGGAGAGACCCAGTACTTC.

The rearrangement links TRBV7-6 to TRBJ2-1; 9 bases are shared with TRBD2. The CDR3 has 15 residues. V gave up 3 bases and J gave up 7 bases; unmatched junction bases: 7. Germline V gene lookup returns CDR1 SGHVS and CDR2 FNYEAQ. CDR3 loop: CASSFADGLANEQFF. In DNA, the CDR3 is TGTGCCAGCAGCTTTGCCGACGGACTAGCGAATGAGCAGTTCTTC. The complete variable domain, with remaining parts taken from reference TRBV7-6 and TRBJ2-1, reads GAGVSQSPRYKVTKRGQDVALRCDPISGHVSLYWYRQALGQGPEFLTYFNYEAQQDKSGLPNDRFSAERPEGSISTLTIQRTEQRDSAMYRCASSFADGLANEQFFGPGTRLTVL.

This chain's CDR3 is CASTEHRVVSNQPQHF. The CDR3 coding sequence is TGTGCCAGCACAGAACACAGGGTCGTTAGCAATCAGCCCCAGCATTTT. V and J are TRBV28 and TRBJ1-5; weak D call: TRBD1 (6 bases). CDR3 length: 16 amino acids. V dropped 7 bases and J dropped 0 bases, with 16 bases sitting between them. Germline values: CDR1 MDHEN, CDR2 SYDVKM.